Listed below are T cell receptor beta chains from one sample, sequenced in a study of molecular identifiers for immune sequencing clone quantification. TCRdb re-called the PCR reads through MiXCR, storing one row per CDR3 protein. The table records more than 550,000 distinct CDR3 sequences, over 25% of them present only once. The sample taken for sequencing was naive CD8+ T cells from blood, with Jurkat cell RNA spiked in. All receptors derive from a human donor in good health. Some libraries in this study had Jurkat cell RNA spiked in. CDR3s include the opening cysteine and the closing phenylalanine or tryptophan. D genes are given only for firm matches. Only part of the rows carry a size: once, few, many, or a class if the clone is expanded.

J: TRBJ2-7
V: TRBV5-5
D: -
size: many
CDR3: CASTPGGVYEQYF
DNA: TGTGCCAGCACCCCTGGAGGAGTCTACGAGCAGTACTTC

J: TRBJ2-5
V: TRBV30
D: -
size: -
CDR3: CAWSEFTGTPQETQYF
DNA: TGTGCCTGGAGTGAGTTCACCGGGACACCACAAGAGACCCAGTACTTC

J: TRBJ1-1
V: TRBV6-2/TRBV6-3
D: -
size: many
CDR3: CASSSTTGGTEAFF
DNA: TGTGCCAGCAGTTCCACAACGGGGGGAACTGAAGCTTTCTTT

J: TRBJ2-1
V: TRBV24-1
D: -
size: -
CDR3: CATSEYGTPLDEQFF
DNA: TGTGCCACCAGTGAGTACGGGACGCCCCTAGATGAGCAGTTCTTC

J: TRBJ2-3
V: TRBV2
D: TRBD1
size: many
CDR3: CARDRENTDTQYF
DNA: TGTGCCAGGGACAGGGAAAACACAGATACGCAGTATTTT

J: TRBJ2-7
V: TRBV20-1
D: TRBD2
size: many
CDR3: CSASKRGHSYEQYF
DNA: TGCAGTGCTAGTAAGCGGGGCCACTCCTACGAGCAGTACTTC

J: TRBJ2-7
V: TRBV6-2/TRBV6-3
D: -
size: many
CDR3: CASSSLSYEQYF
DNA: TGTGCCAGCAGCTCCCTCTCCTACGAGCAGTACTTC

J: TRBJ2-1
V: TRBV12-3/TRBV12-4
D: -
size: -
CDR3: CASTMTERRNEQFF
DNA: TGTGCCAGCACCATGACAGAGAGGAGGAATGAGCAGTTCTTC

J: TRBJ1-5
V: TRBV27
D: -
size: -
CDR3: CASSWPGQPQHF
DNA: TGTGCCAGCAGCTGGCCTGGTCAGCCCCAGCATTTT

J: TRBJ2-5
V: TRBV29-1
D: -
size: many
CDR3: CSVVLELSFFETQYF
DNA: TGCAGCGTCGTCTTAGAGCTTTCCTTCTTTGAGACCCAGTACTTC

J: TRBJ2-1
V: TRBV29-1
D: TRBD2
size: few
CDR3: CSVEDALAGVYNEQFF
DNA: TGCAGCGTTGAAGATGCTCTGGCGGGGGTATACAATGAGCAGTTCTTC

J: TRBJ1-1
V: TRBV24-1
D: -
size: -
CDR3: CATRGGDPNTEAFF
DNA: TGTGCCACCAGGGGGGGGGACCCGAACACTGAAGCTTTCTTT

J: TRBJ2-3
V: TRBV5-1
D: -
size: few
CDR3: CASSLGGVRDPDTQYF
DNA: TGCGCCAGCAGCTTGGGGGGGGTCAGGGATCCAGATACGCAGTATTTT

J: TRBJ1-1
V: TRBV6-5
D: -
size: few
CDR3: CASTLHRSTEAFF
DNA: TGTGCCAGCACTCTTCACCGGAGCACTGAAGCTTTCTTT

J: TRBJ2-7
V: TRBV29-1
D: TRBD2
size: few
CDR3: CSVEGERGLSYEQYF
DNA: TGCAGCGTTGAGGGCGAGCGGGGACTATCCTACGAGCAGTACTTC

J: TRBJ2-5
V: TRBV4-3
D: -
size: many
CDR3: CASSQVEAETQYF
DNA: TGCGCCAGCAGCCAAGTTGAGGCAGAGACCCAGTACTTC

J: TRBJ2-1
V: TRBV6-4
D: -
size: few
CDR3: CASSDSGYSSYNEQFF
DNA: TGTGCCAGCAGTGACTCGGGCTATTCGTCCTACAATGAGCAGTTCTTC

J: TRBJ2-1
V: TRBV12-3/TRBV12-4
D: -
size: -
CDR3: CASSRGAGLGSNEQFF
DNA: TGTGCCAGCAGTCGAGGGGCGGGGCTGGGGAGTAATGAGCAGTTCTTC

J: TRBJ2-7
V: TRBV10-3
D: -
size: few
CDR3: CAISATGAFSLEQYF
DNA: TGTGCCATCAGTGCTACCGGGGCGTTTTCCCTCGAGCAGTACTTC

J: TRBJ1-1
V: TRBV24-1
D: -
size: few
CDR3: CATSAGAGTEAFF
DNA: TGTGCCACCAGTGCCGGGGCTGGCACTGAAGCTTTCTTT

J: TRBJ2-3
V: TRBV10-3
D: TRBD2
size: -
CDR3: CAARGVGTDTQYF
DNA: TGTGCCGCCCGGGGGGTGGGCACAGATACGCAGTATTTT

J: TRBJ2-1
V: TRBV15
D: TRBD1
size: -
CDR3: CATSSGQGANEQFF
DNA: TGTGCCACCAGCAGCGGACAGGGGGCAAATGAGCAGTTCTTC

J: TRBJ2-3
V: TRBV7-2
D: TRBD2
size: few
CDR3: CASSFPIAGMESGTATQYF
DNA: TGTGCCAGCAGCTTCCCTATAGCGGGAATGGAATCGGGCACAGCTACGCAGTATTTT

J: TRBJ2-7
V: TRBV6-5
D: -
size: -
CDR3: CASSPSQGGGFYEQYF
DNA: TGTGCCAGCAGCCCCTCACAGGGAGGGGGCTTCTACGAGCAGTACTTC

J: TRBJ2-2
V: TRBV30
D: -
size: many
CDR3: CAWSQVNTGELFF
DNA: TGTGCCTGGAGTCAAGTGAACACCGGGGAGCTGTTTTTT

J: TRBJ2-7
V: TRBV5-8
D: -
size: few
CDR3: CASSSGTDYGQYF
DNA: TGTGCCAGCAGCTCCGGGACGGACTACGGGCAGTACTTC

J: TRBJ2-5
V: TRBV13
D: TRBD2
size: -
CDR3: CASSFWTSGYQETQYF
DNA: TGTGCCAGCAGCTTCTGGACTAGCGGATACCAAGAGACCCAGTACTTC

J: TRBJ2-7
V: TRBV20-1
D: TRBD2
size: many
CDR3: CSALAGGHEQYF
DNA: TGCAGTGCGCTAGCGGGAGGTCACGAGCAGTACTTC

J: TRBJ2-7
V: TRBV20-1
D: -
size: few
CDR3: CSARDNDRLSYEQYF
DNA: TGCAGTGCTAGAGATAATGACCGACTATCCTACGAGCAGTACTTC

J: TRBJ2-3
V: TRBV9
D: -
size: few
CDR3: CASSVSGLADTQYF
DNA: TGTGCCAGCAGCGTCAGCGGGCTGGCAGATACGCAGTATTTT

J: TRBJ1-5
V: TRBV6-2/TRBV6-3
D: -
size: few
CDR3: CASTSYSNQPQHF
DNA: TGTGCCAGCACATCTTATAGCAATCAGCCCCAGCATTTT

J: TRBJ1-1
V: TRBV2
D: -
size: few
CDR3: CASSERQPPNTEAFF
DNA: TGTGCCAGCAGTGAAAGACAGCCCCCTAACACTGAAGCTTTCTTT

J: TRBJ2-1
V: TRBV30
D: -
size: few
CDR3: CAWDQAHVNEQFF
DNA: TGTGCCTGGGACCAGGCCCACGTCAATGAGCAGTTCTTC

J: TRBJ2-3
V: TRBV27
D: TRBD1
size: few
CDR3: CASALLGTGADTQYF
DNA: TGTGCCAGCGCCTTGCTCGGGACAGGTGCAGATACGCAGTATTTT

J: TRBJ1-1
V: TRBV24-1
D: TRBD1
size: few
CDR3: CATSDSTTGGNTEAFF
DNA: TGTGCCACCAGTGATAGCACGACAGGGGGCAACACTGAAGCTTTCTTT

J: TRBJ1-1
V: TRBV7-2
D: -
size: few
CDR3: CASRLIGGPEAFF
DNA: TGTGCCAGCAGGCTGATCGGGGGCCCTGAAGCTTTCTTT

J: TRBJ1-1
V: TRBV4-1
D: -
size: -
CDR3: CASSQGRGPNTEAFF
DNA: TGCGCCAGCAGCCAAGGGAGGGGTCCGAACACTGAAGCTTTCTTT

J: TRBJ1-4
V: TRBV4-1
D: TRBD1
size: -
CDR3: CASSQVGQGSEKLFF
DNA: TGCGCCAGCAGCCAAGTGGGACAGGGAAGTGAAAAACTGTTTTTT

J: TRBJ1-1
V: TRBV24-1
D: TRBD1
size: -
CDR3: CATSETTGAGMNTEAFF
DNA: TGTGCCACCAGTGAAACGACAGGGGCCGGAATGAACACTGAAGCTTTCTTT

J: TRBJ2-7
V: TRBV7-9
D: TRBD2
size: few
CDR3: CASSPSTTSVNEQYF
DNA: TGTGCCAGCAGCCCCTCCACGACTAGCGTGAACGAGCAGTACTTC

J: TRBJ2-7
V: TRBV5-6
D: -
size: -
CDR3: CANSPTDLAYEQYF
DNA: TGTGCCAACAGCCCGACGGACTTGGCTTACGAGCAGTACTTC

J: TRBJ2-6
V: TRBV18
D: -
size: few
CDR3: CASSPPEYRVAGANVLTF
DNA: TGTGCCAGCTCACCACCAGAATACAGGGTTGCTGGGGCCAACGTCCTGACTTTC

J: TRBJ2-3
V: TRBV29-1
D: -
size: many
CDR3: CSVWTRGTDTQYF
DNA: TGCAGCGTGTGGACCCGTGGCACAGATACGCAGTATTTT

J: TRBJ2-7
V: TRBV20-1
D: -
size: many
CDR3: CSARLAYEQYF
DNA: TGCAGTGCTAGGCTAGCTTACGAGCAGTACTTC

J: TRBJ2-5
V: TRBV7-2
D: TRBD2
size: many
CDR3: CASSGWERGNGQETQYF
DNA: TGTGCCAGCAGCGGATGGGAGCGGGGGAATGGACAAGAGACCCAGTACTTC

J: TRBJ2-6
V: TRBV7-9
D: -
size: many
CDR3: CASSYSGETGANVLTF
DNA: TGTGCCAGCAGCTACTCCGGCGAGACTGGGGCCAACGTCCTGACTTTC

J: TRBJ2-7
V: TRBV6-2/TRBV6-3
D: TRBD2
size: few
CDR3: CASSYGTSGGFEQYF
DNA: TGTGCCAGCAGTTACGGGACTAGCGGGGGTTTTGAGCAGTACTTC

J: TRBJ2-2
V: TRBV7-9
D: -
size: -
CDR3: CASLPGFTGELFF
DNA: TGTGCCTCCCTGCCAGGGTTCACCGGGGAGCTGTTTTTT

J: TRBJ1-5
V: TRBV7-9
D: -
size: -
CDR3: CASSDVSSNQPQHF
DNA: TGTGCCAGCAGCGACGTTAGTAGCAATCAGCCCCAGCATTTT

J: TRBJ2-1
V: TRBV11-2
D: TRBD2
size: many
CDR3: CASSFSPGTSFEQFF
DNA: TGTGCCAGCAGCTTTTCCCCCGGGACTAGTTTTGAGCAGTTCTTC

J: TRBJ2-3
V: TRBV5-6
D: -
size: many
CDR3: CASSLTHADTQYF
DNA: TGTGCCAGCAGCTTGACTCACGCAGATACGCAGTATTTT

J: TRBJ1-2
V: TRBV12-3/TRBV12-4
D: -
size: few
CDR3: CASSFLAGHGYTF
DNA: TGTGCCAGCAGTTTTCTAGCAGGGCACGGCTACACCTTC

J: TRBJ2-5
V: TRBV27
D: TRBD2
size: few
CDR3: CASSWGGRSETQYF
DNA: TGTGCCAGCAGTTGGGGGGGGAGGTCAGAGACCCAGTACTTC

J: TRBJ2-3
V: TRBV25-1
D: -
size: many
CDR3: CASSYTSDTQYF
DNA: TGTGCCAGCAGTTACACCTCAGATACGCAGTATTTT